This TCR beta chain derives from a study of T cells in Graves' hyperthyroidism and ophthalmopathy. This CDR3 has 15 amino acids. V shed 5 bases and J 3 bases; nucleotides not matched to a gene: 9. Germline V gene lookup returns CDR1 SGDLS and CDR2 YYNGEE. Graves' hyperthyroidism was deemed stable given no ophthalmopathy progression within 18 months. Hyperthyroidism was newly diagnosed in patients aged 18 to 65 (duration under 2 months). It was RNA transcripts that yielded the amplified TCR beta CDR3 regions. The primer set for the first-round RT-PCR of the TCR CDR3 was HTBI. MiXCR was run by TCRdb on the multiplex PCR reads, yielding one entry per CDR3 protein. The repertoire holds approximately 630,000 distinct CDR3 sequences, roughly 17% seen once, with 3.8% in the top ten.

The J gene is TRBJ2-3, the V gene TRBV9, with TRBD2 identical over 7 bases. Sample: blood. The TCR was taken from a woman aged 30 to 39 with Graves' hyperthyroidism. The CDR3 loop reads CASSIRGGGTDTQYF. CDR3 nucleotide sequence: TGTGCCAGCAGTATAAGGGGCGGGGGAACAGATACGCAGTATTTT.